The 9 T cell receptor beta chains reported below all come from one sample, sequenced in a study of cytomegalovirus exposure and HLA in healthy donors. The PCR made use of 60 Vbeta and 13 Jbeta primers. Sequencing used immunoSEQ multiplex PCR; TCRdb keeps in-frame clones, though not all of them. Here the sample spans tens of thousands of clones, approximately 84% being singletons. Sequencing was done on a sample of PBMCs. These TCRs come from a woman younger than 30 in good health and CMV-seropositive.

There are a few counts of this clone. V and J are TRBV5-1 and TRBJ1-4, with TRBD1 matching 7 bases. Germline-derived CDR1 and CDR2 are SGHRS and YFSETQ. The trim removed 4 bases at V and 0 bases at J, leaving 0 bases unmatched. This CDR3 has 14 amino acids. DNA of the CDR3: TGCGCCAGCAGCGGGACAGCAACTAATGAAAAACTGTTTTTT. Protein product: CASSGTATNEKLFF.

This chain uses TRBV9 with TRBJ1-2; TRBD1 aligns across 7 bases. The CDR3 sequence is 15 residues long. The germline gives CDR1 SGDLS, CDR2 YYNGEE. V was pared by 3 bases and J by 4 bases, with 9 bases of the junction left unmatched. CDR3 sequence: CASSGGQAGSYGYTF. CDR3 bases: TGTGCCAGCAGCGGAGGACAGGCCGGGTCCTATGGCTACACCTTC.

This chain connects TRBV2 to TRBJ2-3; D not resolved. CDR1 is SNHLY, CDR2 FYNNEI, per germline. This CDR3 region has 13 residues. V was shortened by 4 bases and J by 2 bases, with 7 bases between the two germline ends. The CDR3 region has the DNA TGTGCCAGCAGTGCTAACCCCACAGATACGCAGTATTTT. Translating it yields CASSANPTDTQYF.

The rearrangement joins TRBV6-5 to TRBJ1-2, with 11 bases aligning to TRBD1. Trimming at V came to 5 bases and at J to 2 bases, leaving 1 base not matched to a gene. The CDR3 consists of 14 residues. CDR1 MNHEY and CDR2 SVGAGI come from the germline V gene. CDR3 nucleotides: TGTGCCAGCAGTCGGACAGGGGGCAACTATGGCTACACCTTC. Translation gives CASSRTGGNYGYTF.

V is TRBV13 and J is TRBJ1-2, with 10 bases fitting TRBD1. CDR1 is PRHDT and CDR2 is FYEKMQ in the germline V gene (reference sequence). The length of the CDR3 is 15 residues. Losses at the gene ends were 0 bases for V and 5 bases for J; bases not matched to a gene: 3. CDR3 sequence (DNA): TGTGCCAGCAGCTTAGGGACAGGGGGCGGTTATGGCTACACCTTC. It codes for CASSLGTGGGYGYTF.

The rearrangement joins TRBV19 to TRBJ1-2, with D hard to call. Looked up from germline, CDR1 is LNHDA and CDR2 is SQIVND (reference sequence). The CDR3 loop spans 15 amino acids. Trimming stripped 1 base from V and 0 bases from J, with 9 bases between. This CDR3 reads CASSIVLAPNYGYTF. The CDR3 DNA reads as TGTGCCAGTAGTATAGTATTGGCTCCTAACTATGGCTACACCTTC.

CDR3 region: CASGLGLADYNEQFF. In nucleotides, the CDR3 is TGTGCTAGTGGTTTGGGACTAGCGGACTACAATGAGCAGTTCTTC. The rearrangement joins TRBV12-5 to TRBJ2-1; 9 positions match TRBD2. The CDR3 extends over 15 amino acids. In germline, CDR1 is LGHNT, CDR2 FRNRAP. The junction had 1 base not matched to a gene; V was cut back by 1 base and J by 3 bases.

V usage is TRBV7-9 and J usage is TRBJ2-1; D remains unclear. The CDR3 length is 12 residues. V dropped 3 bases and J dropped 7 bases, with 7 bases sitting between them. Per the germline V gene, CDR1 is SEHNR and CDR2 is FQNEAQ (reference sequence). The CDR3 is CASSFSINEQFF. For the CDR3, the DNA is TGTGCCAGCAGCTTTTCTATTAATGAGCAGTTCTTC.

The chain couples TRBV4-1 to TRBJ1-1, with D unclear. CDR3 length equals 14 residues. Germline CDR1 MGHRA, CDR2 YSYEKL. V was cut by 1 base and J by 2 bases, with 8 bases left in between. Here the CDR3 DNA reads TGCGCCAGCAGCCAAGTGGCAGGTAACACTGAAGCTTTCTTT. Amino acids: CASSQVAGNTEAFF.